The 25 T cell receptor beta chains reported below all come from one sample, sequenced in a study of Graves' ophthalmopathy and Graves' hyperthyroidism. TCR beta CDR3 amplification used RNA transcripts. The authors performed first-round RT-PCR with HTBI primers and then a second-round multiplex PCR. TCRdb analysed the multiplex PCR reads with MiXCR anew, one entry per CDR3 protein. The top ten clones hold approximately 8.6% of a sample with about 200,000 distinct CDR3 sequences, less than 30% of them seen once. The sequenced material came from peripheral blood. The receptors come from a man in his fifties or sixties with Graves' ophthalmopathy.

The chain combines TRBV12-3 or TRBV12-4 with TRBJ2-7; 10 bases match TRBD2. V dropped 7 bases and J dropped 8; count of bases not matched to a gene: 8. This CDR3 has 13 residues. The CDR3 nucleotides are TGTGCCAGCAAAAGACTAGCGGGTTATAAGCAGTACTTC. It codes for CASKRLAGYKQYF.

In its sample, this clonotype was seen many times. The chain uses TRBV29-1 and TRBJ2-7; perhaps D is TRBD1 or TRBD2 (5 bases each). Trimming stripped 1 base from V and 6 bases from J, with 13 bases between. This CDR3 comprises 13 residues. Germline values: CDR1 SQVTM, CDR2 ANQGSEA. CDR3 in amino acids: CSVEGRQGSEQYF. DNA for the CDR3: TGCAGCGTTGAAGGGAGGCAGGGTAGCGAGCAGTACTTC.

This clonotype has at least ten counts. The gene calls are TRBV11-2 and TRBJ2-5; the match to TRBD1 covers 8 bases. The CDR3 loop spans 15 amino acids. The J segment lost 2 bases and the V segment lost 2 bases, leaving 4 bases of the junction unmatched. Germline loops: CDR1 SGHAT, CDR2 FQNNGV. The CDR3 here is CASSLRNRGQETQYF. In DNA form, the CDR3 reads TGTGCCAGCAGCTTAAGGAACAGGGGGCAAGAGACCCAGTACTTC.

The table lists this clonotype with many counts. CDR3 sequence reads: CATSARRQGRTGELFF. For the CDR3, the DNA is TGTGCCACCAGCGCAAGACGACAGGGTAGAACCGGGGAGCTGTTTTTT. The chain links TRBV15 to TRBJ2-2; 7 nucleotides line up with TRBD1. Germline lookup yields CDR1 LNHNV and CDR2 YYDKDF (reference sequence). The CDR3 is 16 amino acids. V lost 5 bases and J lost 5; bases outside the gene matches: 11.

This clonotype appeared many times. The chain links TRBV12-3 or TRBV12-4 to TRBJ1-1; unclear D gene. The CDR3 has 15 amino acids. With 5 bases removed from V and 2 bases from J, the gap between germline ends came to 15 bases. This chain's CDR3 is CASSEILGRNTEAFF. CDR3 DNA: TGTGCCAGCAGTGAAATACTCGGACGAAACACTGAAGCTTTCTTT.

In its sample, this clonotype was seen a few times. This chain joins TRBV6-2 or TRBV6-3 and TRBJ2-7; 8 bases fit TRBD1. With 5 bases clipped from V and 7 bases from J, the junction kept 10 bases outside the gene matches. The CDR3 consists of 14 residues. The germline V gene has CDR1 MNHEY and CDR2 SVGEGT. The CDR3 is CASSLTRTGREQYF. The CDR3 DNA reads TGTGCCAGCAGTCTAACCCGGACAGGGCGAGAGCAGTACTTC.

J is TRBJ2-7 and V is TRBV20-1; the D call may be TRBD1 or TRBD2 (5 bases each). Between the trimmed V and J ends, which lost 0 bases and 4 bases, there was a span of 13 bases. The germline V gene has CDR1 DFQATT and CDR2 SNEGSKA (reference sequence). The length of the CDR3 is 14 residues. The CDR3 here is CSARDHGTAYEQYF. CDR3 bases: TGCAGTGCTAGAGATCACGGGACGGCATACGAGCAGTACTTC.

This clonotype was seen many times. One end of the junction is discordant with germline, which a read error may explain. The chain recombines TRBV14 with TRBJ2-2; D is perhaps TRBD1 (6 bases). The CDR3 has 16 residues. The germline CDR1 and CDR2 sequences are SGHDN and FVKESK. CDR3 protein: CTSSPRGKPNTGELFF. For the CDR3, the DNA is TGTACCAGCAGCCCGAGGGGGAAACCCAACACCGGGGAGCTGTTTTTT.

This chain uses TRBV6-2 or TRBV6-3 with TRBJ2-7, with D unclear. The CDR3 is 13 residues long. Germline V gene lookup returns CDR1 MNHEY and CDR2 SVGEGT. Trimming pared 1 base from V and 7 bases from J, leaving 11 bases between. This CDR3 is CASSYYGPGEQYF. The CDR3 nucleotides are TGTGCCAGCAGTTACTACGGCCCTGGTGAGCAGTACTTC.

This clonotype was recorded at least ten times. CDR3 residues: CASSPYPGANGYTF. CDR3 DNA sequence: TGTGCCAGCAGCCCTTATCCGGGGGCGAATGGCTACACCTTC. The chain joins TRBV7-2 to TRBJ1-2; possibly TRBD1 for D (6 bases). In germline, CDR1 is SGHTA, CDR2 FQGNSA. The CDR3 length is 14 residues. V was pared by 5 bases and J by 6 bases, with 16 bases between.

This clonotype was detected many times. This sequence joins TRBV12-3 or TRBV12-4 and TRBJ1-6; D perhaps matches TRBD1 (5 bases). Trimming took off 1 base at V and 9 bases at J, with 13 bases between the two ends. This CDR3 contains 15 residues. CDR3 residues: CASSLEAGSGSPLHF. The CDR3 DNA sequence: TGTGCCAGCAGTTTAGAGGCAGGGAGCGGTTCACCCCTCCACTTT.

This clonotype was counted ten times or more. The chain employs TRBV4-1 and TRBJ1-1; tentative D call: TRBD1 (6 bases). V was cut by 4 bases and J by 1 base, with 10 bases left in between. Germline assignment: CDR1 MGHRA and CDR2 YSYEKL. The CDR3 has 14 residues. The CDR3 region is CASSLTGSNTEAFF. CDR3 coding DNA: TGCGCCAGCAGCCTTACAGGGTCGAACACTGAAGCTTTCTTT.

This clonotype came up many times. This chain joins TRBV12-5 and TRBJ2-7, with a tentative D call TRBD2 (5 bases). Germline V gene sequence: CDR1 LGHNT, CDR2 FRNRAP. Trimming removed 7 bases at V and 2 bases at J, with 12 bases between. The CDR3 spans 13 residues. The CDR3 DNA reads TGTGCTAGTGACTCGGACTCAACCTACGAGCAGTACTTC. Amino acids: CASDSDSTYEQYF.

This clonotype was seen many times. This chain's CDR3 is CASSHVGSETQYF. The CDR3 nucleotides read TGCGCCAGCAGCCACGTAGGGTCGGAGACCCAGTACTTC. V is TRBV10-2 and J is TRBJ2-5; the D is unclear. The germline CDR1 and CDR2 sequences are WSHSY and SAAADI. Trimming took 6 bases from V and 5 from J, leaving 13 bases between them. This CDR3 contains 13 residues.

At least ten counts were recorded for this clonotype. The rearrangement joins TRBV28 to TRBJ1-2, with 7 positions matching TRBD1. The CDR3 totals 16 residues. The V and J ends lost 6 bases and 4 bases, in that order; junction bases with no gene match: 14. Germline V gene lookup returns CDR1 MDHEN and CDR2 SYDVKM. The CDR3 coding sequence is TGTGCCAGCAGGGGGTCTTACAGGGGATTGGGCTATGGCTACACCTTC. The encoded protein is CASRGSYRGLGYGYTF.

This clonotype was seen only once. The genes are TRBV15 and TRBJ2-7, with D uncertain. Trimming shortened V by 0 bases and J by 6 bases, and 6 bases separated the two germline ends. This CDR3 comprises 12 residues. Germline V lookup: CDR1 LNHNV, CDR2 YYDKDF (reference sequence). As DNA, the CDR3 is TGTGCCACCAGCAGAGATAAGCTCGAGCAGTACTTC. This encodes CATSRDKLEQYF.

The chain has TRBV15 and TRBJ1-5, with TRBD1 identical over 12 bases. The CDR3 consists of 18 residues. V trimming: 0 bases; J trimming: 7 bases; junction bases outside the gene matches: 10. The germline V gene encodes CDR1 LNHNV and CDR2 YYDKDF (reference sequence). CDR3 DNA: TGTGCCACCAGCAGAGACTCCAATACCGGGACAGGGGGCCAGCCCCAGCATTTT. The encoded protein is CATSRDSNTGTGGQPQHF.

This clonotype was seen repeatedly, ten times or more. The chain links TRBV28 to TRBJ1-6; D ambiguous. Germline V lookup: CDR1 MDHEN, CDR2 SYDVKM. The CDR3 contains 15 residues. Trimming took off 3 bases at V and 7 bases at J, with 13 bases between the two ends. The CDR3 is CASSLNGHGNSPLHF. The CDR3 coding sequence is TGTGCCAGCAGTTTGAACGGGCATGGCAATTCACCCCTCCACTTT.

V gene TRBV7-8 combines with J gene TRBJ2-7; 10 nucleotides align to TRBD1. V lost 3 bases to trimming and J lost 4 bases; unmatched junction nucleotides: 6. This CDR3 spans 15 amino acids. CDR1 and CDR2 from the germline V gene are SGHVS and FQNEAQ. The CDR3 is CASSLGQGIMYEQYF. CDR3 nucleotides: TGTGCCAGCAGCTTGGGACAGGGGATTATGTACGAGCAGTACTTC.

This clonotype was counted between two and nine times. This chain joins TRBV7-3 and TRBJ1-5; tentatively, D is TRBD1 (5 bases). The CDR3 consists of 15 residues. V was shortened by 2 bases and J by 4 bases, with 12 bases between the two germline ends. Germline CDR1 is SGHTA and CDR2 is FQGTGA. CDR3: CASSLVGGRNQPQHF. DNA for the CDR3: TGTGCCAGCAGCTTAGTCGGGGGGAGAAATCAGCCCCAGCATTTT. Combining the CDR3 with reference TRBV7-3 and TRBJ1-5 gives the whole variable domain GAGVSQTPSNKVTEKGKYVELRCDPISGHTALYWYRQSLGQGPEFLIYFQGTGAADDSGLPNDRFFAVRPEGSVSTLKIQRTERGDSAVYLCASSLVGGRNQPQHFGDGTRLSIL.

This clonotype was detected a few times. The V gene is TRBV13, the J gene TRBJ2-1; perhaps TRBD1 as D (6 bases). Trimming cost V 4 bases and J 0 bases, with 13 bases left between them. The CDR3 is made up of 16 amino acids. Germline lookup yields CDR1 PRHDT and CDR2 FYEKMQ (reference sequence). The CDR3 region is CASSSRDTDSYNEQFF. The CDR3 coding sequence is TGTGCCAGCAGCTCCCGGGACACCGACTCCTACAATGAGCAGTTCTTC.

This clonotype was seen once. This sequence joins TRBV6-1 and TRBJ1-1; D is possibly TRBD1 (5 bases). CDR3 length equals 16 residues. Germline loops: CDR1 MNHNS, CDR2 SASEGT. V was shortened by 5 bases and J by 4 bases, with 20 bases between the two germline ends. CDR3 in amino acids: CASSPGAGPPGTEAFF. The CDR3 DNA reads as TGTGCCAGCAGTCCCGGGGCAGGGCCTCCGGGCACTGAAGCTTTCTTT.

This chain uses TRBV12-3 or TRBV12-4 with TRBJ1-1; D not certain. CDR3 length equals 11 residues. Deletions cut 11 bases from V and 1 base from J, with 8 bases between. The CDR3 DNA reads as TGTGCCCTACAAAGGAACACTGAAGCTTTCTTT. This translates into CALQRNTEAFF.

The sample holds many counts of this clonotype. This chain connects TRBV4-3 to TRBJ2-7; unclear D gene. Germline lookup yields CDR1 LGHNA and CDR2 YSLEER. CDR3 length: 15 residues. Trimming stripped 0 bases from V and 3 bases from J, with 12 bases between. CDR3 sequence: CASSQDRVSVYEQYF. The CDR3 DNA reads TGCGCCAGCAGCCAAGATAGGGTCAGTGTCTACGAGCAGTACTTC.

This clonotype was recorded many times. J is TRBJ2-5 and V is TRBV5-8; TRBD2 matches 10 bases. J lost 0 bases, V lost 4 bases, and 3 bases had no gene match. This CDR3 has 15 residues. Germline V gives CDR1 SGHTS, CDR2 YDEGEE. DNA of the CDR3: TGTGCCAGCAGCACACTAGCGGGGTACCAAGAGACCCAGTACTTC. It codes for CASSTLAGYQETQYF.